The T cell receptor (beta chain) described here comes from a study of T cell changes during pregnancy in multiple sclerosis. Using immunoSEQ multiplex PCR, the repertoire was profiled, and TCRdb retains in-frame clones only, with some absent. Of about 36,000 clones listed, approximately 91% are singletons. Germline assignment: CDR1 GTSNPN and CDR2 SVGIG (reference sequence). The trim removed 5 bases at V and 6 bases at J, leaving 6 bases unmatched. The CDR3 sequence is 13 residues long. The sequence was obtained from a female donor with multiple sclerosis, enrolled in a pregnancy study. The V and J genes are TRBV30 and TRBJ1-1; 10 bases are shared with TRBD1. The source material was CD8+ T cells from peripheral blood mononuclear cells, sampled in the third trimester of pregnancy. The CDR3 sequence is CAWEGQGGAEAFF. The CDR3 region has the DNA TGTGCCTGGGAAGGACAGGGGGGCGCTGAAGCTTTCTTT.